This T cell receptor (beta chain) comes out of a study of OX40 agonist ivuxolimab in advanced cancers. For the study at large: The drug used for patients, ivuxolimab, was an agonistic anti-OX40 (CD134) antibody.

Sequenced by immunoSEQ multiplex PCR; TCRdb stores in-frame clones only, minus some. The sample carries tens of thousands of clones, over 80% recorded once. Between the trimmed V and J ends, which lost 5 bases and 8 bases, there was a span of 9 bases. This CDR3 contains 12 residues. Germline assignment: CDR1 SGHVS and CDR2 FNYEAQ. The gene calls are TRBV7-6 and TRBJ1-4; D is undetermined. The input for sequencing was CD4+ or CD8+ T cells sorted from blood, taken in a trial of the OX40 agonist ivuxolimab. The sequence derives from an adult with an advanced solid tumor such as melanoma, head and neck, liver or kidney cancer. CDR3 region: CASSHTSEKLFF. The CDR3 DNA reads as TGTGCCAGCAGCCATACAAGCGAAAAACTGTTTTTT.